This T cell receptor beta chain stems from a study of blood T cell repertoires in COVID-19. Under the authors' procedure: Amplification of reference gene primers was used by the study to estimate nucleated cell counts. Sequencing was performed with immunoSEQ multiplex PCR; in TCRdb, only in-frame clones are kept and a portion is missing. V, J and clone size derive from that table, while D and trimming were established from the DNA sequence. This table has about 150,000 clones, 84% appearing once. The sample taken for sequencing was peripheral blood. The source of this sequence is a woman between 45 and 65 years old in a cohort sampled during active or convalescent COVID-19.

CDR3 nucleotides: TGTGCCAGCAGCTTAGGAGGGGGACGGAGCCAAGAGACCCAGTACTTC. As protein: CASSLGGGRSQETQYF. The chain joins TRBV11-1 to TRBJ2-5; TRBD1 is a possible D gene (6 bases). This CDR3 spans 16 amino acids. Trimming left V 1 base short and J 1 base short, with 13 bases between. The germline V gene has CDR1 SGHAT and CDR2 FQDESV (reference sequence).